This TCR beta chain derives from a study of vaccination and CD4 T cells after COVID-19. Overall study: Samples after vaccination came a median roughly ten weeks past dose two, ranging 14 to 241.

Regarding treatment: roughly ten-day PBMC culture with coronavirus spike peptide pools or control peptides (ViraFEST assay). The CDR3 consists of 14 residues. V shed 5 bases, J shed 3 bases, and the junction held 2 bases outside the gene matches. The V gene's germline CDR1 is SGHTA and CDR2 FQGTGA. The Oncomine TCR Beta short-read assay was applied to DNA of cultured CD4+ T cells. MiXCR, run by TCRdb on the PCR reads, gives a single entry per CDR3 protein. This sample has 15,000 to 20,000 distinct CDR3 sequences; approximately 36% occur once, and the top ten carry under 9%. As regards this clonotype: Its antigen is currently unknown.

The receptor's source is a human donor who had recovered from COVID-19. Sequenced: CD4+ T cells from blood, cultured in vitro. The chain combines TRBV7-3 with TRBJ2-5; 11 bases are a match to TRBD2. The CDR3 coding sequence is TGTGCCAGCAGCCAGGGACTAGCGGAAGAGACCCAGTACTTC. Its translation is CASSQGLAEETQYF.